The next 16 T cell receptor beta chains were all read from a single sample in a study of T cell responses to AZD1222 COVID-19 vaccine. Measured with immunoSEQ multiplex PCR; TCRdb has only the in-frame clones, and not every one. The profile shows around 80,000 clones, 80% to 95% of them singletons. The specimen comprised peripheral blood, sampled 28 days after the second AZD1222 dose. The source is an adult who received the AZD1222 COVID-19 vaccine.

This rearrangement joins TRBV30 to TRBJ2-1; D is unclear. The V gene lost 1 base and the J gene lost 0 bases, with 7 bases spanning the gap. Germline assignment: CDR1 GTSNPN and CDR2 SVGIG (reference sequence). This CDR3 is built from 14 residues. CDR3 coding DNA: TGTGCCTGGAGTGCCCATGCCTCCTACAATGAGCAGTTCTTC. It translates to CAWSAHASYNEQFF.

The chain combines TRBV6-5 with TRBJ2-7, with 9 bases that match TRBD1. Germline trimming cut 6 bases from V and 3 bases from J; bases unmatched to any gene: 9. Per the germline V gene, CDR1 is MNHEY and CDR2 is SVGAGI. This CDR3 is 15 amino acids long. The CDR3: CASRPEQGAFYEQYF. For the CDR3, the DNA is TGTGCCAGCAGGCCTGAACAGGGGGCCTTCTACGAGCAGTACTTC.

The chain is built from TRBV19 and TRBJ2-3; possible D gene TRBD2, 6 bases. The CDR3 is 16 residues long. Germline V gene lookup returns CDR1 LNHDA and CDR2 SQIVND (reference sequence). V shed 6 bases and J shed 2 bases, with 18 bases lying between them. The CDR3: CASRPGLQSYTDTQYF. CDR3 nucleotides: TGTGCCAGTAGACCGGGACTCCAAAGTTACACAGATACGCAGTATTTT.

The J gene is TRBJ2-7, the V gene TRBV15; no clear D. The CDR3 length is 15 residues. Germline V gives CDR1 LNHNV, CDR2 YYDKDF (reference sequence). The V end lost 0 bases, the J end lost 2 bases, and 11 bases lay between the germline ends. The CDR3 sequence is CATSREPSRAYEQYF. The CDR3, as DNA: TGTGCCACCAGCAGAGAACCTAGTCGGGCCTACGAGCAGTACTTC.

This chain joins TRBV12-5 and TRBJ1-2; 10 bases fit TRBD1. Germline trimming cut 5 bases from V and 6 bases from J; bases unmatched to any gene: 6. The CDR3 has 14 residues. Germline V CDR1 and CDR2: LGHNT, FRNRAP. The CDR3 loop is CASGNAGTGDGYTF. The CDR3 nucleotides are TGTGCTAGTGGTAACGCCGGGACAGGGGATGGCTACACCTTC.

This chain connects TRBV27 to TRBJ2-2; TRBD1 or TRBD2 may be the D gene (6 bases each). Germline lookup yields CDR1 MNHEY and CDR2 SMNVEV (reference sequence). The CDR3 extends over 17 amino acids. Trimming removed 3 bases at V and 0 bases at J, with 14 bases between. CDR3 sequence: CASSFPEGEANTGELFF. Written as DNA, the CDR3 is TGTGCCAGCAGTTTCCCGGAGGGGGAGGCGAACACCGGGGAGCTGTTTTTT.

The chain recombines TRBV9 with TRBJ1-2; 8 bases map to TRBD1. The CDR3 contains 14 residues. Germline CDR1 and CDR2: SGDLS and YYNGEE. With V trimmed by 3 bases and J by 8 bases, 9 bases remained unmatched. This CDR3 reads CASSAGQGSSGYTF. In DNA, the CDR3 is TGTGCCAGCAGCGCCGGACAGGGTTCCAGCGGCTACACCTTC. The variable domain in full, with the rest retrieved from reference TRBV9 and TRBJ1-2, is DSGVTQTPKHLITATGQRVTLRCSPRSGDLSVYWYQQSLDQGLQFLIQYYNGEERAKGNILERFSAQQFPDLHSELNLSSLELGDSALYFCASSAGQGSSGYTFGSGTRLTVV.

The table lists this clone with a few counts. V gene TRBV19 combines with J gene TRBJ1-6, with D unresolved. Germline CDR1 is LNHDA and CDR2 is SQIVND (reference sequence). The ends were cut back, 7 bases at V and 3 bases at J, with 7 bases in the middle. The CDR3 is made up of 13 amino acids. Written as DNA, the CDR3 is TGTGCCAGTAACCGGAACTATAATTCACCCCTCCACTTT. The encoded protein is CASNRNYNSPLHF.

This clone was picked up many times. The chain has TRBV24-1 and TRBJ2-7; D is perhaps TRBD1 (6 bases). This CDR3 is 15 amino acids long. Trimming took off 9 bases at V and 2 bases at J, with 19 bases between the two ends. Germline V gives CDR1 KGHDR, CDR2 SFDVKD. Here the CDR3 reads CATLGGKTGAYEQYF. Here the CDR3 DNA reads TGTGCCACCCTTGGCGGCAAGACAGGAGCCTACGAGCAGTACTTC.

The genes are TRBV2 and TRBJ1-2, with D possibly being TRBD1 (5 bases). Trimming took off 7 bases at V and 5 bases at J, with 17 bases between the two ends. CDR3 length equals 14 residues. Looked up from germline, CDR1 is SNHLY and CDR2 is FYNNEI. The CDR3 DNA is TGTGCCAGCAAGGGAGAGGGGATGACTTATGGCTACACCTTC. Its translation is CASKGEGMTYGYTF.

This clone is medium-sized within its sample. The J gene is TRBJ2-3, the V gene TRBV28; 10 nucleotides match TRBD2. CDR3 size: 15 residues. CDR1 is MDHEN, CDR2 SYDVKM, per germline. The V and J ends lost 6 bases and 0 bases, in that order; junction bases with no gene match: 3. CDR3 DNA sequence: TGTGCCAGCAGGGAGGGACTAGCGAGCACAGATACGCAGTATTTT. Translated, it gives CASREGLASTDTQYF.

This chain uses TRBV13 with TRBJ2-2, with no clear D. V shed 1 base and J shed 2 bases, with 2 bases lying between them. The CDR3 loop spans 13 amino acids. Germline V gene data show CDR1 as PRHDT and CDR2 as FYEKMQ (reference sequence). The CDR3 sequence: CASSLANTGELFF. In DNA, the CDR3 is TGTGCCAGCAGCTTAGCTAACACCGGGGAGCTGTTTTTT.

The chain is built from TRBV19 and TRBJ2-7; possibly TRBD2 for D (5 bases). The CDR3 has 16 amino acids. Trimming removed 3 bases at V and 1 base at J, with 16 bases between. Per the germline V gene, CDR1 is LNHDA and CDR2 is SQIVND (reference sequence). The CDR3 sequence is CASSITRTGGSYEQYF. As DNA, the CDR3 is TGTGCCAGTAGTATCACCCGGACTGGCGGGTCCTACGAGCAGTACTTC.

The V gene is TRBV19, the J gene TRBJ2-1, with 10 nucleotides matching TRBD2. V was clipped by 0 bases and J by 6 bases; unmatched bases: 5. The CDR3 loop spans 16 amino acids. Germline CDR1 is LNHDA and CDR2 is SQIVND (reference sequence). This CDR3 reads CASSIDLAGEGNEQFF. CDR3 DNA sequence: TGTGCCAGTAGTATAGATCTAGCGGGAGAAGGCAATGAGCAGTTCTTC.

V is TRBV6-2 or TRBV6-3 and J is TRBJ2-3; the D is unclear. This CDR3 contains 14 residues. CDR1 and CDR2 from the germline V gene are MNHEY and SVGEGT. Trimming pared 2 bases from V and 2 bases from J, leaving 8 bases between. This CDR3 is CASSYGQSTDTQYF. CDR3 in DNA: TGTGCCAGCAGTTACGGCCAGTCCACAGATACGCAGTATTTT.

The rearrangement uses TRBV10-3 and TRBJ1-6, with D unresolved. The CDR3 consists of 14 residues. Germline CDR1 and CDR2: ENHRY and SYGVKD. Trimming removed 4 bases at V and 7 bases at J, with 11 bases between. Here the CDR3 reads CAISVVRENSPLHF. The CDR3 DNA sequence: TGTGCCATCAGTGTGGTCCGGGAGAATTCACCCCTCCACTTT.